This T cell receptor (beta chain) appears in the sequencing data of a study of beta chain features in type 1 diabetes. Regarding the study as a whole: The study found fewer insertions and more deletions at VDJ junctions in type 1 diabetes patients. Sampled from patients, naive, central memory and Treg TCRB repertoires appeared more similar than those sampled from healthy donors. PCR might favor shorter templates, but any such skew would affect patients and controls equally.

A few counts support this clone. The antigen remains unidentified. The germline CDR1 and CDR2 sequences are SEHNR and FQNEAQ (reference sequence). There are 16 residues in the CDR3. Trimming cost V 7 bases and J 3 bases; bases outside gene matches: 9. The investigators reverse transcribed all of the isolated RNA, so they sequenced expressed TCRB transcripts. The protocol was immunoSEQ multiplex PCR, while the TCRdb copy is restricted to in-frame clones and leaves out a portion. Among around 450,000 clones listed, around 10% were seen once. The material sequenced was naive CD4+ T cells from blood. The J gene is TRBJ2-1, the V gene TRBV7-9, with TRBD2 identical over 10 bases. The origin of this receptor is a woman younger than 35 in good health. CDR3 loop: CASTKTGTSVYNEQFF. The CDR3 coding sequence is TGTGCCAGCACCAAAACCGGGACTAGCGTCTACAATGAGCAGTTCTTC.